A single sample is the source of the 22 T cell receptor beta chains below, sequenced in a study of blood T cell repertoires in COVID-19. Clones were sequenced by immunoSEQ multiplex PCR, and TCRdb holds only the in-frame ones, with some missing. The sample has approximately 66,000 clones; 80% to 90% are singletons. Sample: peripheral blood. These receptors originate from a man aged 55 to 70 with acute or convalescent COVID-19.

This clone was recorded only once. The rearrangement uses TRBV4-1 and TRBJ1-3; no clear D gene. The V end lost 5 bases, the J end lost 2 bases, and 19 bases lay between the germline ends. CDR3 length: 17 amino acids. Looked up from germline, CDR1 is MGHRA and CDR2 is YSYEKL. The CDR3 loop reads CASSKGLGEGPGNTIYF. The CDR3 DNA is TGCGCCAGCAGCAAAGGACTGGGAGAGGGTCCTGGAAACACCATATATTTT.

This rearrangement joins TRBV7-8 to TRBJ1-5; 7 bases are shared with TRBD1. CDR1 is SGHVS and CDR2 is FQNEAQ in the germline V gene. This CDR3 has 15 residues. V shed 3 bases, J shed 3 bases, and the junction held 5 bases outside the gene matches. The CDR3 loop reads CASSFDRAINQPQHF. The CDR3 nucleotides read TGTGCCAGCAGCTTCGACAGGGCGATCAATCAGCCCCAGCATTTT.

This chain links TRBV9 with TRBJ2-3, with a weak D call TRBD1 (6 bases). CDR3 size: 15 residues. V was trimmed by 0 bases and J by 6 bases, leaving 14 bases between them. The germline V gene encodes CDR1 SGDLS and CDR2 YYNGEE. In nucleotides, the CDR3 is TGTGCCAGCAGCGTAGCGGGTACTAGGGGGGATACGCAGTATTTT. Translation: CASSVAGTRGDTQYF.

This clone was seen once. The rearrangement links TRBV30 to TRBJ1-1, with 9 bases lining up with TRBD1. The CDR3 totals 15 residues. V gave up 2 bases and J gave up 4 bases; unmatched junction bases: 8. Germline values: CDR1 GTSNPN, CDR2 SVGIG (reference sequence). The CDR3, as DNA: TGTGCCTGGAGTATACAGGGGGCTTTGATCACTGAAGCTTTCTTT. Amino acid sequence: CAWSIQGALITEAFF.

The chain couples TRBV6-5 to TRBJ1-1; 8 bases agree with TRBD1. Germline CDR1 and CDR2: MNHEY and SVGAGI. The V gene end was trimmed by 6 bases and the J gene end by 7 bases; junction bases not matched to a gene: 13. The CDR3 is made up of 15 amino acids. CDR3 bases: TGTGCCAGCAGCAGGGACAGGCCCTCGTTTGGTGAAGCTTTCTTT. Its protein is CASSRDRPSFGEAFF.

The chain joins TRBV6-5 to TRBJ1-2, with D possibly being TRBD1 (6 bases). V gave up 6 bases and J gave up 4 bases, with 18 bases separating them. CDR3 length: 15 amino acids. Germline V gene lookup returns CDR1 MNHEY and CDR2 SVGAGI. The CDR3 reads CASSSEGGLGYGYTF. CDR3 DNA sequence: TGTGCCAGCAGCTCGGAGGGGGGGCTCGGCTATGGCTACACCTTC.

The chain links TRBV5-1 to TRBJ1-1; 7 bases map to TRBD1. Germline trimming cut 4 bases from V and 0 bases from J; bases unmatched to any gene: 6. The CDR3 totals 15 residues. Per the germline V gene, CDR1 is SGHRS and CDR2 is YFSETQ. CDR3 DNA sequence: TGCGCCAGCAGCCTCGCCGGGACAGTGAACACTGAAGCTTTCTTT. It encodes CASSLAGTVNTEAFF.

This clone was seen only once. The chain couples TRBV18 to TRBJ2-5; D uncertain. CDR1 is KGHSH, CDR2 LQKENI, per germline. The CDR3 sequence is 14 residues long. V lost 8 bases and J 4 bases, leaving 17 bases between the germline ends. Written as DNA, the CDR3 is TGTGCCAGCGCGTCAACCGCGGTGGGAGAGACCCAGTACTTC. Translation: CASASTAVGETQYF.

The genes are TRBV6-1 and TRBJ2-2, with 8 positions matching TRBD1. The V and J ends lost 5 bases and 4 bases, in that order; junction bases with no gene match: 6. The CDR3 is 15 amino acids. Germline V lookup: CDR1 MNHNS, CDR2 SASEGT. The chain's CDR3 is CASSHRGSVTGELFF. For the CDR3, the DNA is TGTGCCAGCAGTCACAGGGGGTCGGTCACCGGGGAGCTGTTTTTT.

The CDR3 sequence: CASSYRDRVGNTIYF. DNA of the CDR3: TGTGCCAGCAGCTACCGGGACAGGGTAGGAAACACCATATATTTT. This sequence joins TRBV5-6 and TRBJ1-3, with 9 nucleotides matching TRBD1. V lost 3 bases, J lost 4 bases, and 5 bases stayed unmatched. CDR3 length: 15 residues. The germline V gene encodes CDR1 SGHDT and CDR2 YYEEEE.

This clone was picked up a small number of times. The rearrangement links TRBV6-5 to TRBJ1-1; weak D call: TRBD1 (5 bases). This CDR3 spans 14 amino acids. Germline CDR1 and CDR2: MNHEY and SVGAGI. The V end lost 5 bases, the J end lost 5 bases, and 15 bases lay between the germline ends. CDR3 DNA: TGTGCCAGCAGTATAGACAGTTCCCCAACTGAAGCTTTCTTT. Amino acids: CASSIDSSPTEAFF.

The chain uses TRBV5-8 and TRBJ1-1; perhaps TRBD1 as D (5 bases). The CDR3 runs to 16 residues. The V gene lost 4 bases and the J gene lost 3 bases, with 19 bases spanning the gap. The V gene's germline CDR1 is SGHTS and CDR2 YDEGEE. The CDR3 nucleotides read TGTGCCAGCAGCGGTCCGGGACCGGGGGTGTACACTGAAGCTTTCTTT. This translates into CASSGPGPGVYTEAFF.

V is TRBV19 and J is TRBJ2-7; the match to TRBD1 covers 9 bases. The germline V gene has CDR1 LNHDA and CDR2 SQIVND (reference sequence). The ends lost 7 bases at V and 2 bases at J; junction bases unmatched: 9. The CDR3 has 15 amino acids. CDR3 region: CASNSRTGVPYEQYF. In DNA, the CDR3 is TGTGCCAGTAACTCTCGGACAGGGGTACCCTACGAGCAGTACTTC.

The chain recombines TRBV5-1 with TRBJ2-5; TRBD1 matches 8 bases. Trimming at V came to 0 bases and at J to 5 bases, leaving 9 bases not matched to a gene. The CDR3 spans 16 residues. Germline V lookup: CDR1 SGHRS, CDR2 YFSETQ. The DNA for the CDR3 is TGCGCCAGCAGCTTGGCCCCGACAGGGGCGACGGAGACCCAGTACTTC. This sequence encodes CASSLAPTGATETQYF.

The chain carries TRBV30 and TRBJ2-7; 7 positions agree with TRBD2. Germline-derived CDR1 and CDR2 are GTSNPN and SVGIG (reference sequence). Trimming removed 4 bases from V and 6 bases from J; junction bases left unmatched: 6. This CDR3 is built from 12 residues. CDR3 DNA sequence: TGTGCCTGGACGAGCGGGACCGGCGAGCAGTACTTC. Its protein product is CAWTSGTGEQYF.

The V gene is TRBV6-5, the J gene TRBJ1-1; no reliable D call. V was cut by 1 base and J by 0 bases, with 3 bases left in between. This CDR3 is built from 13 residues. Germline V lookup: CDR1 MNHEY, CDR2 SVGAGI. This chain's CDR3 is CASSYYMNTEAFF. CDR3 coding DNA: TGTGCCAGCAGTTACTACATGAACACTGAAGCTTTCTTT.

The chain combines TRBV30 with TRBJ1-2; 7 nucleotides match TRBD1. V was pared by 1 base and J by 3 bases, with 5 bases of the junction left unmatched. The CDR3 is 14 amino acids. Germline values: CDR1 GTSNPN, CDR2 SVGIG (reference sequence). CDR3 nucleotide sequence: TGTGCCTGGAGTGGACAGGGCAATTACTATGGCTACACCTTC. Residues: CAWSGQGNYYGYTF.

The rearrangement uses TRBV6-5 and TRBJ1-1; D may be TRBD1 (5 bases). Germline loops: CDR1 MNHEY, CDR2 SVGAGI. The CDR3 has 14 amino acids. V gave up 2 bases and J gave up 7 bases, with 14 bases separating them. For the CDR3, the DNA is TGTGCCAGCAGTTACGGTATAGGGGATTTTGAAGCTTTCTTT. This sequence encodes CASSYGIGDFEAFF.

CDR3 amino acids: CASAEDTVNTEAFF. The CDR3, as DNA: TGCGCCAGCGCAGAGGACACCGTGAACACTGAAGCTTTCTTT. This chain links TRBV10-1 with TRBJ1-1; TRBD1 might be the D (5 bases). Trimming removed 8 bases from V and 0 bases from J, with 13 bases in between. The CDR3 contains 14 residues. From germline, CDR1 is WNHNN and CDR2 SYGVQD (reference sequence).

The genes are TRBV6-2 or TRBV6-3 and TRBJ2-6; TRBD1 agrees at 11 bases. The CDR3 is 17 amino acids. Looked up from germline, CDR1 is MNHEY and CDR2 is SVGEGT. The trim removed 6 bases at V and 3 bases at J, leaving 7 bases unmatched. The DNA for the CDR3 is TGTGCCAGCAGCCGGGACAGGGGGAGCGTTGGGGCCAACGTCCTGACTTTC. Translated, it gives CASSRDRGSVGANVLTF.

V gene TRBV2 combines with J gene TRBJ2-5; 7 positions agree with TRBD1. The CDR3 covers 17 residues. With V trimmed by 4 bases and J by 5 bases, 16 bases remained unmatched. CDR1 and CDR2 from the germline V gene are SNHLY and FYNNEI. CDR3 coding DNA: TGTGCCAGCAGTGCCGACAGGGACGGAGGTCACGAGGAGACCCAGTACTTC. Its protein is CASSADRDGGHEETQYF.

V gene TRBV4-3 combines with J gene TRBJ1-1; D unclear. The length of the CDR3 is 17 residues. V was trimmed by 1 base and J by 1 base, leaving 16 bases between them. Per germline, CDR1 LGHNA and CDR2 YSLEER. CDR3 in amino acids: CASSQAERAHANTEAFF. As DNA, the CDR3 is TGCGCCAGCAGCCAAGCCGAGAGAGCTCATGCGAACACTGAAGCTTTCTTT.